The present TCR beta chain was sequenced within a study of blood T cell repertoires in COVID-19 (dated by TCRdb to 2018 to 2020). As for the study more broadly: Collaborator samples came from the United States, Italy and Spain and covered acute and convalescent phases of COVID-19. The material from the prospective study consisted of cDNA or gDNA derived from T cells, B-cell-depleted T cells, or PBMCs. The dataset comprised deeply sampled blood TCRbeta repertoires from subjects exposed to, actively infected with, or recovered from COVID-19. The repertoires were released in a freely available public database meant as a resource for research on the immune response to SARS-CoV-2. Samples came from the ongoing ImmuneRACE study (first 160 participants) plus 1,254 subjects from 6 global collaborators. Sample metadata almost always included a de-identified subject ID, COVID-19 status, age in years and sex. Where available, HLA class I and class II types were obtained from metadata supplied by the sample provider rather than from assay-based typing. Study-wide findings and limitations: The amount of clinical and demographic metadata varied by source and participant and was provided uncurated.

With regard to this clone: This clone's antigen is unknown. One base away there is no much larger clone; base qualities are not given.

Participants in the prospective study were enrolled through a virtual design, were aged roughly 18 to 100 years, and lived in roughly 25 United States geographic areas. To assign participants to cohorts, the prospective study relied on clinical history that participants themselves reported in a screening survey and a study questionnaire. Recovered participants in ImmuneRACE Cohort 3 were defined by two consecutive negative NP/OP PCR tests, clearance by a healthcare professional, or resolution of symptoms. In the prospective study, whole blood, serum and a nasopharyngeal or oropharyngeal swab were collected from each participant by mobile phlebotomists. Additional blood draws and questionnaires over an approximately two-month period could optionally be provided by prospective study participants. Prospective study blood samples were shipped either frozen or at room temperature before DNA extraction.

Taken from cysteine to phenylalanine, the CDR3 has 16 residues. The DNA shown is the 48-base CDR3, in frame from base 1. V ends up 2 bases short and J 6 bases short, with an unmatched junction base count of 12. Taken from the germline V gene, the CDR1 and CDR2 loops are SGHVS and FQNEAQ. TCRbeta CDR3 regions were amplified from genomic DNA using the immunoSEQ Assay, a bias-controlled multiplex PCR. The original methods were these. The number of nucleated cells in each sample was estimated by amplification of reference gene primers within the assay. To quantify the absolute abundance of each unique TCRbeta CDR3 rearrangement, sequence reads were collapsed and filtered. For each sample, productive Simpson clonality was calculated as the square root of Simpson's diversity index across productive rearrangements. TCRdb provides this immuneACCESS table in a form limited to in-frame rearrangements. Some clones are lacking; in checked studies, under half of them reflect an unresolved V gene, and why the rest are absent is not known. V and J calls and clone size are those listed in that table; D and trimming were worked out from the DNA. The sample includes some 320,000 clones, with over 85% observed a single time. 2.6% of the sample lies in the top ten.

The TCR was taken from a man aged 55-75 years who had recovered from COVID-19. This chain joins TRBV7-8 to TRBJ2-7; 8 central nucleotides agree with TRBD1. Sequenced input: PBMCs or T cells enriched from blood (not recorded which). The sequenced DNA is TGTGCCAGCAGCTTAAGGATATGGCAGGGGGCGTTCGAGCAGTACTTC. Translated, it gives CASSLRIWQGAFEQYF.